Shown below are 30 T cell receptor beta chains from a single sample sequenced in a study of glioma-infiltrating T cells. Using RNA template, CDR3s of TCR alpha and beta were amplified with iRepertoire arm-PCR. TCRdb recomputed calls from the multiplex PCR reads with MiXCR, one row per CDR3 protein. The sample lists around 140,000 distinct CDR3 sequences; about two fifths were seen once. The sequencing input was glioma tissue, nonneoplastic brain tissue, or PBMCs (not recorded which). The receptors come from a human donor with low-grade glioma or glioblastoma, undergoing nonglioma brain surgery, or in good health (not recorded which).

The V call is TRBV6-2 or TRBV6-3, the J call TRBJ2-2; 11 bases match TRBD1. Germline V lookup: CDR1 MNHEY, CDR2 SVGEGT. The CDR3 contains 15 residues. V was pared by 7 bases and J by 6 bases, with 7 bases of the junction left unmatched. This chain's CDR3 is CASNSGQGDAGELFF. In DNA form, the CDR3 reads TGTGCCAGCAACTCGGGACAGGGGGACGCCGGGGAGCTGTTTTTT.

The J gene is TRBJ2-1, the V gene TRBV7-2, with D perhaps matching TRBD2 (5 bases). This CDR3 has 14 residues. V shed 1 base and J shed 10 bases, with 14 bases lying between them. CDR1 SGHTA and CDR2 FQGNSA come from the germline V gene. In nucleotides, the CDR3 is TGTGCCAGCAGCTTAGATGGGAGCGATGCAGAGCAGTTCTTC. It encodes CASSLDGSDAEQFF.

This clonotype has more than one count but fewer than ten. This sequence joins TRBV20-1 and TRBJ2-7; D is undetermined. The CDR3 covers 13 residues. V lost 0 bases to trimming and J lost 0 bases, with 6 bases between them. Germline lookup yields CDR1 DFQATT and CDR2 SNEGSKA (reference sequence). The CDR3 sequence: CSARDSSSYEQYF. DNA of the CDR3: TGCAGTGCTAGAGATTCTAGCTCCTACGAGCAGTACTTC.

This clonotype was counted once. This chain connects TRBV7-2 to TRBJ1-2; D ambiguous. The CDR3 extends over 14 amino acids. Germline CDR1 and CDR2: SGHTA and FQGNSA. The V and J ends lost 5 bases and 4 bases respectively, with 14 bases between them. The CDR3 nucleotides are TGTGCCAGCAGCCCCGCCCGCACCATCTATGGCTACACCTTC. It translates to CASSPARTIYGYTF.

This clonotype was counted only a few times. V gene TRBV24-1 combines with J gene TRBJ1-1, with 9 bases aligning to TRBD1. In germline, CDR1 is KGHDR, CDR2 SFDVKD. The CDR3 consists of 16 residues. Trimming at V came to 7 bases and at J to 0 bases, leaving 8 bases not matched to a gene. CDR3 nucleotide sequence: TGTGCCACCAGGTCAGACAGGGGGATCATGAACACTGAAGCTTTCTTT. Encoded protein: CATRSDRGIMNTEAFF.

V is TRBV7-2 and J is TRBJ1-4; no firm D call. V lost 0 bases and J 3 bases, leaving 5 bases between the germline ends. CDR1 is SGHTA, CDR2 FQGNSA, per germline. CDR3 length: 14 residues. The CDR3 nucleotides are TGTGCCAGCAGCTTAGCACAGTCTAATGAAAAACTGTTTTTT. The encoded protein is CASSLAQSNEKLFF.

As for this clonotype: As the CDR3 is not closed by the conserved phenylalanine or tryptophan, this likely results from a read error. This chain connects TRBV6-2 or TRBV6-3 to TRBJ2-7, with TRBD1 matching over 10 bases. In germline, CDR1 is MNHEY, CDR2 SVGEGT. V lost 6 bases and J lost 5; bases outside the gene matches: 7. The CDR3 extends over 14 amino acids. The CDR3 region is CASRNGQGVHEQYL. CDR3 bases: TGTGCCAGCAGAAACGGACAGGGGGTACACGAGCAGTACCTC.

This clonotype was found a few times. The J gene is TRBJ2-7, the V gene TRBV7-9, with D possibly matching TRBD1 (5 bases). Germline CDR1 reads SEHNR; CDR2 reads FQNEAQ (reference sequence). This CDR3 region has 14 residues. V lost 3 bases, J lost 6 bases, and 15 bases lay in between. CDR3 DNA: TGTGCCAGCAGCTTTGGAAGGGGAATGAGCGAGCAGTACTTC. Translating gives CASSFGRGMSEQYF.

This clonotype was seen more than once but under ten times. The chain combines TRBV2 with TRBJ1-5; TRBD1 aligns across 7 bases. Germline V gene lookup returns CDR1 SNHLY and CDR2 FYNNEI. The CDR3 consists of 15 residues. The trim removed 2 bases at V and 3 bases at J, leaving 4 bases unmatched. The CDR3 region has the DNA TGTGCCAGCAGTGAAAGACAGGGACCCAATCAGCCCCAGCATTTT. Translated: CASSERQGPNQPQHF.

This clonotype was observed a few times. V is TRBV6-2 or TRBV6-3 and J is TRBJ2-7, with D possibly matching TRBD1 (6 bases). The germline V gene encodes CDR1 MNHEY and CDR2 SVGEGT. CDR3 size: 13 residues. Trimming removed 6 bases at V and 1 base at J, with 10 bases between. The CDR3 nucleotides are TGTGCCAGCAGCCCACAGGGTTCCTACGAGCAGTACTTC. Its translation: CASSPQGSYEQYF.

This clonotype was observed a few times. The V call is TRBV7-2, the J call TRBJ1-1; 9 nucleotides align to TRBD1. Unmatched junction bases numbered 7, after V lost 2 bases and J lost 6 bases. CDR1 SGHTA and CDR2 FQGNSA come from the germline V gene. CDR3 length equals 15 residues. In DNA, the CDR3 is TGTGCCAGCAGCTTAATCTGGACAGGGGAGTCTGAAGCTTTCTTT. Its protein is CASSLIWTGESEAFF.

There are a few counts of this clonotype. This chain connects TRBV10-3 to TRBJ1-3; D gene ambiguous. The CDR3 spans 13 residues. Germline V gene lookup returns CDR1 ENHRY and CDR2 SYGVKD. Trimming removed 7 bases from V and 0 bases from J, with 7 bases in between. The CDR3 sequence: CAITSGSGNTIYF. In DNA, the CDR3 is TGTGCCATCACCTCAGGCTCTGGAAACACCATATATTTT.

This sequence joins TRBV27 and TRBJ2-7, with D tentatively TRBD1 or TRBD2 (5 bases each). CDR3 length: 18 amino acids. V lost 2 bases, J lost 2 bases, and 22 bases lay in between. Germline-derived CDR1 and CDR2 are MNHEY and SMNVEV (reference sequence). For the CDR3, the DNA is TGTGCCAGCAGTTTAAAGGGGTTTGTCGGGACCATAACCTACGAGCAGTACTTC. It codes for CASSLKGFVGTITYEQYF.

A few counts support this clonotype. This chain connects TRBV18 to TRBJ2-5; D gene ambiguous. Per germline, CDR1 KGHSH and CDR2 LQKENI. With 4 bases removed from V and 1 base from J, the gap between germline ends came to 7 bases. The CDR3 contains 13 residues. The CDR3 sequence is CASSRSLQETQYF. DNA of the CDR3: TGTGCCAGCTCACGCTCACTCCAAGAGACCCAGTACTTC.

In its sample, this clonotype was seen a few times. V gene TRBV7-2 combines with J gene TRBJ2-3, with 7 bases lining up with TRBD2. The germline V gene encodes CDR1 SGHTA and CDR2 FQGNSA. Losses at the gene ends were 1 base for V and 4 bases for J; bases not matched to a gene: 2. The CDR3 is 14 residues long. The DNA of the CDR3 is TGTGCCAGCAGCTTAGGGGGGGGACCAGATACGCAGTATTTT. This gives the protein CASSLGGGPDTQYF.

For the CDR3, the DNA is TGTGCCAGCACCCCCCCGCGGGGGGAGAACACTGAAGCTTTCTTT. It is translated as CASTPPRGENTEAFF. J is TRBJ1-1 and V is TRBV6-1, with a tentative D call TRBD1 (5 bases). Germline assignment: CDR1 MNHNS and CDR2 SASEGT. This CDR3 has 15 residues. Trimming left V 7 bases short and J 1 base short, with 16 bases between.

In this sample, this clonotype turned up a few times. The rearrangement links TRBV28 to TRBJ1-4, with 7 bases aligning to TRBD1. The J segment lost 3 bases and the V segment lost 5 bases, leaving 9 bases of the junction unmatched. Germline V gives CDR1 MDHEN, CDR2 SYDVKM. This CDR3 has 16 amino acids. CDR3 DNA: TGTGCCAGCAGTCCCAGGGGGGCTCCATCTAATGAAAAACTGTTTTTT. Residues: CASSPRGAPSNEKLFF.

Comment on this clonotype: The junction differs from germline at one of its ends, possibly a read error. V usage is TRBV28 and J usage is TRBJ1-2; 9 bases map to TRBD1. CDR1 and CDR2 (germline): MDHEN, SYDVKM. The CDR3 spans 15 residues. The CDR3 DNA follows: TGTGCCAGCCTCATGGGACAGGGAGCTAACTATGGGTACACCTTC. This sequence encodes CASLMGQGANYGYTF.

This chain joins TRBV27 and TRBJ2-3; 8 bases match TRBD2. V lost 2 bases and J lost 2; bases outside the gene matches: 12. The CDR3 consists of 18 residues. In germline, CDR1 is MNHEY, CDR2 SMNVEV (reference sequence). The CDR3 protein is CASSLKGLGLGFTDTQYF. CDR3 sequence (DNA): TGTGCCAGCAGTTTAAAGGGACTAGGGTTGGGCTTCACAGATACGCAGTATTTT.

This chain uses TRBV12-3 or TRBV12-4 with TRBJ2-7; 10 positions agree with TRBD2. The V and J ends lost 6 bases and 4 bases, in that order; junction bases with no gene match: 6. The CDR3 is made up of 14 amino acids. CDR3 in amino acids: CASRNTAGGYEQYF. Here the CDR3 DNA reads TGTGCCAGCAGGAATACAGCGGGGGGGTACGAGCAGTACTTC.

CDR3 nucleotide sequence: TGTGCCAGCAGTGATCCCGGGACAGGGATGGTGGAGCAGTACTTC. Translation: CASSDPGTGMVEQYF. The chain couples TRBV25-1 to TRBJ2-7; 9 bases fit TRBD1. The CDR3 totals 15 residues. CDR1 is MGHDK, CDR2 SYGVNS, per germline. V dropped 3 bases and J dropped 7; count of bases not matched to a gene: 10.

CDR3 protein: CSARGWQGIEQETQYF. Here the CDR3 DNA reads TGCAGTGCTAGAGGCTGGCAGGGAATCGAACAAGAGACCCAGTACTTC. The V gene is TRBV20-1, the J gene TRBJ2-5; perhaps TRBD1 as D (5 bases). CDR3 length: 16 amino acids. The germline CDR1 and CDR2 sequences are DFQATT and SNEGSKA (reference sequence). Trimming cost V 1 base and J 2 bases, with 17 bases left between them.

CDR3 protein: CASSKFDEQFF. The CDR3 nucleotides are TGTGCCAGCAGCAAGTTCGATGAGCAGTTCTTC. The chain uses TRBV7-2 and TRBJ2-1; D uncertain. The CDR3 extends over 11 amino acids. Trimming cost V 5 bases and J 8 bases, with 7 bases left between them. The germline V gene has CDR1 SGHTA and CDR2 FQGNSA.

This clonotype showed up just a few times. This rearrangement joins TRBV6-6 to TRBJ1-1; D ambiguous. The CDR3 covers 14 residues. Trimming shortened V by 2 bases and J by 4 bases, and 11 bases separated the two germline ends. Germline V gene sequence: CDR1 MNHNY, CDR2 SVGAGI (reference sequence). The CDR3 region is CASSYTGEATEAFF. CDR3 bases: TGTGCCAGCAGTTACACCGGGGAGGCCACTGAAGCTTTCTTT.

This clonotype was recorded once. The V and J genes are TRBV7-6 and TRBJ2-2; 7 bases align to TRBD1. Germline CDR1 reads SGHVS; CDR2 reads FNYEAQ. After removal of 5 bases from V and 7 bases from J, the junction contained 4 bases not matched to a gene. This CDR3 comprises 13 residues. In DNA form, the CDR3 reads TGTGCCAGCAGCGGGACAGATGGCGGGGAGCTGTTTTTT. This translates into CASSGTDGGELFF.

The genes are TRBV12-3 or TRBV12-4 and TRBJ2-7, with a possible D match to TRBD1 (6 bases). With 6 bases removed from V and 2 bases from J, the gap between germline ends came to 11 bases. The CDR3 covers 13 residues. The CDR3 loop reads CASRETGPYEQYF. As DNA, the CDR3 is TGTGCCAGCAGGGAGACAGGCCCCTACGAGCAGTACTTC.

Points on this clonotype: Just one base apart from a much larger clone, this may be a read error. This chain links TRBV6-2 or TRBV6-3 with TRBJ2-1; 7 nucleotides line up with TRBD1. CDR3 size: 14 residues. Germline values: CDR1 MNHEY, CDR2 SVGEGT. After removal of 8 bases from V and 4 bases from J, the junction contained 8 bases not matched to a gene. The CDR3 DNA sequence: TGTGCCAGCGGTTCTTTGGACAGGTACAATGAGCAGTTCTTC. Residues: CASGSLDRYNEQFF.

The chain uses TRBV20-1 and TRBJ2-7, with 8 positions matching TRBD2. Trimming removed 3 bases from V and 4 bases from J; junction bases left unmatched: 8. This CDR3 spans 14 amino acids. Germline CDR1 DFQATT, CDR2 SNEGSKA (reference sequence). CDR3 sequence (DNA): TGCAGTGCTAGGTCTAGCGGGTGGAAGTACGAGCAGTACTTC. Its protein product is CSARSSGWKYEQYF.

In its sample, this clonotype was seen once. V gene TRBV5-1 combines with J gene TRBJ2-3; D might be TRBD1 (6 bases). Deletions cut 1 base from V and 1 base from J, with 10 bases between. Germline V CDR1 and CDR2: SGHRS, YFSETQ. The CDR3 totals 15 residues. The CDR3 loop is CASSLSQGGTDTQYF. In DNA form, the CDR3 reads TGCGCCAGCAGCTTGTCACAGGGAGGCACAGATACGCAGTATTTT.

The rearrangement joins TRBV27 to TRBJ2-1; TRBD2 matches at 13 bases. J gave up 8 bases and V 2 bases, and 18 bases lay outside the gene matches. Germline lookup yields CDR1 MNHEY and CDR2 SMNVEV (reference sequence). This CDR3 has 20 residues. CDR3 in DNA: TGTGCCAGCAGTTTAAATTGGGGTCCCGGACTAGCGGGAGTTGGGGATGAGCAGTTCTTC. Its protein product is CASSLNWGPGLAGVGDEQFF.